The 26 T cell receptor beta chains listed next were all sequenced from one sample in a study of shared clonotypes between healthy human individuals. Using immunoSEQ multiplex PCR, the repertoire was profiled, and TCRdb retains in-frame clones only, with some absent. The data show approximately 1,500,000 clones, around 98% seen once. Input material: naive CD4+ T cells sorted from blood. The sample's subset: CD45RA+ positively selected. Receptors originate from a man in his thirties or forties in good health.

This clone was observed once. The genes are TRBV18 and TRBJ2-7; D perhaps matches TRBD1 (5 bases). The germline gives CDR1 KGHSH, CDR2 LQKENI. The CDR3 loop spans 14 amino acids. Trimming took off 1 base at V and 4 bases at J, with 11 bases between the two ends. The DNA of the CDR3 is TGTGCCAGCTCACCACAGGTTGGACAATACGAGCAGTACTTC. Protein product: CASSPQVGQYEQYF.

This clone was recorded once. This chain uses TRBV11-1 with TRBJ2-2; possible D gene TRBD2, 6 bases. V was cut by 6 bases and J by 4 bases, with 12 bases left in between. Germline V gene sequence: CDR1 SGHAT, CDR2 FQDESV (reference sequence). The CDR3 contains 14 residues. The CDR3 region is CASRQGSGTGELFF. As DNA, the CDR3 is TGTGCCAGCAGGCAGGGTAGCGGCACCGGGGAGCTGTTTTTT.

The chain is built from TRBV11-2 and TRBJ2-1, with D uncertain. Germline V gene sequence: CDR1 SGHAT, CDR2 FQNNGV. Between the trimmed V and J ends, which lost 1 base and 0 bases, there was a span of 7 bases. This CDR3 comprises 15 residues. CDR3: CASSLGQSSYNEQFF. CDR3 sequence (DNA): TGTGCCAGCAGCTTAGGGCAGAGCTCCTACAATGAGCAGTTCTTC.

This clone was detected a few times. This chain links TRBV28 with TRBJ1-1, with unresolved D. The CDR3 is made up of 12 amino acids. Germline-derived CDR1 and CDR2 are MDHEN and SYDVKM. CDR3: CSTRGSLTEAFF. Written as DNA, the CDR3 is TGTTCGACTCGCGGTTCGCTTACTGAAGCTTTCTTT.

The rearrangement joins TRBV9 to TRBJ2-4; the D gene is possibly TRBD2 (5 bases). V lost 0 bases to trimming and J lost 9 bases, with 13 bases between them. Looked up from germline, CDR1 is SGDLS and CDR2 is YYNGEE. This CDR3 region has 14 residues. The CDR3 reads CASSVAPDSRIQYF. In nucleotides, the CDR3 is TGTGCCAGCAGCGTAGCTCCGGACTCTCGCATTCAGTACTTC.

CDR3 in amino acids: CASSLYPTGPSSYEQYF. The DNA of the CDR3 is TGTGCCAGCAGCTTATATCCAACAGGGCCGAGCTCCTACGAGCAGTACTTC. This chain connects TRBV7-2 to TRBJ2-7; possibly TRBD1 for D (6 bases). Trimming stripped 2 bases from V and 0 bases from J, with 17 bases between. Per the germline V gene, CDR1 is SGHTA and CDR2 is FQGNSA. CDR3 length: 17 residues.

This sequence joins TRBV9 and TRBJ2-5; 8 bases agree with TRBD1. V lost 3 bases and J lost 1; bases outside the gene matches: 8. The germline CDR1 and CDR2 sequences are SGDLS and YYNGEE. There are 16 residues in the CDR3. The CDR3 region is CASSAGQGWGQETQYF. The CDR3 coding sequence is TGTGCCAGCAGCGCTGGACAGGGATGGGGCCAAGAGACCCAGTACTTC.

The chain combines TRBV9 with TRBJ2-1; TRBD2 aligns across 7 bases. Germline CDR1 reads SGDLS; CDR2 reads YYNGEE. The CDR3 extends over 15 amino acids. Trimming cost V 3 bases and J 9 bases; bases outside gene matches: 12. Here the CDR3 DNA reads TGTGCCAGCAGCGCCGGGAGGATGAGGGCCGCTGAGCAGTTCTTC. This sequence encodes CASSAGRMRAAEQFF.

The J gene is TRBJ1-2, the V gene TRBV19; maybe TRBD1 (6 bases). Per germline, CDR1 LNHDA and CDR2 SQIVND (reference sequence). V was shortened by 3 bases and J by 2 bases, with 10 bases between the two germline ends. The CDR3 extends over 14 amino acids. The CDR3 coding sequence is TGTGCCAGTAGTATTCTGACAGGCAACTATGGCTACACCTTC. Residues: CASSILTGNYGYTF.

The chain recombines TRBV11-2 with TRBJ2-2; 11 positions match TRBD2. V gave up 5 bases and J gave up 5 bases; unmatched junction bases: 4. The CDR3 totals 15 residues. Germline CDR1 SGHAT, CDR2 FQNNGV. The CDR3 nucleotides are TGTGCCAGCAGCCGACTAGCGGGGCCAACCGGGGAGCTGTTTTTT. This translates into CASSRLAGPTGELFF.

This chain connects TRBV6-1 to TRBJ1-5; D remains ambiguous. The V and J ends lost 8 bases and 4 bases respectively, with 18 bases between them. This CDR3 has 15 residues. Per the germline V gene, CDR1 is MNHNS and CDR2 is SASEGT. CDR3 loop: CASRLGPDSNQPQHF. The CDR3 bases are TGTGCCAGCCGGCTTGGCCCAGATTCAAATCAGCCCCAGCATTTT.

This rearrangement joins TRBV5-1 to TRBJ2-5; D is perhaps TRBD1 (6 bases). The V gene lost 0 bases and the J gene lost 2 bases, with 11 bases spanning the gap. The CDR3 has 15 residues. Germline CDR1 and CDR2: SGHRS and YFSETQ. This CDR3 is CASSLVGAEQETQYF. In nucleotides, the CDR3 is TGCGCCAGCAGCTTGGTGGGGGCAGAACAAGAGACCCAGTACTTC.

The chain has TRBV19 and TRBJ2-7; the D is unclear. The germline V gene has CDR1 LNHDA and CDR2 SQIVND (reference sequence). The CDR3 is made up of 13 amino acids. V dropped 0 bases and J dropped 3 bases, with 6 bases sitting between them. As DNA, the CDR3 is TGTGCCAGTAGTATAGATCTCGGCTACGAGCAGTACTTC. Protein product: CASSIDLGYEQYF.

The chain uses TRBV6-5 and TRBJ2-5; D call uncertain. Trimming pared 7 bases from V and 4 bases from J, leaving 7 bases between. The CDR3 is 11 amino acids. Per the germline V gene, CDR1 is MNHEY and CDR2 is SVGAGI. The CDR3 sequence: CASNRGETQYF. The DNA of the CDR3 is TGTGCCAGCAATCGCGGAGAGACCCAGTACTTC.

The chain recombines TRBV6-5 with TRBJ2-7; D unresolved. The germline V gene has CDR1 MNHEY and CDR2 SVGAGI. CDR3 length: 15 residues. V was trimmed by 6 bases and J by 2 bases, leaving 17 bases between them. The CDR3 loop reads CASSPTIVGTYEQYF. The CDR3 coding sequence is TGTGCCAGCAGCCCAACGATTGTGGGAACCTACGAGCAGTACTTC.

The chain is built from TRBV11-2 and TRBJ2-7; D is tentatively TRBD1 or TRBD2 (5 bases each). Germline-derived CDR1 and CDR2 are SGHAT and FQNNGV. There are 16 residues in the CDR3. Trimming took 6 bases from V and 4 from J, leaving 22 bases between them. This CDR3 reads CASRSPGRRIQYEQYF. CDR3 nucleotides: TGTGCCAGCAGGTCCCCGGGGCGGAGGATTCAGTACGAGCAGTACTTC.

For this clone: Other DNA sequences in this specimen translate into the identical CDR3. The chain links TRBV5-5 to TRBJ2-1, with D unresolved. Germline lookup yields CDR1 SGHKS and CDR2 YYEKEE (reference sequence). The CDR3 is made up of 13 amino acids. Trimming stripped 4 bases from V and 4 bases from J, with 9 bases between. The CDR3 DNA sequence: TGTGCCAGCAGCACTGGACCATACAATGAGCAGTTCTTC. Translation: CASSTGPYNEQFF.

The V and J genes are TRBV5-4 and TRBJ2-5; 12 nucleotides line up with TRBD2. The CDR3 has 16 amino acids. The trim removed 6 bases at V and 5 bases at J, leaving 11 bases unmatched. Looked up from germline, CDR1 is SGHNT and CDR2 is YYREEE (reference sequence). The DNA of the CDR3 is TGTGCCAGCAAAGGCTCGACTAGCGGGAGAATGGAGACCCAGTACTTC. Its protein product is CASKGSTSGRMETQYF.

This sequence joins TRBV27 and TRBJ2-7, with 8 bases lining up with TRBD1. Unmatched junction bases numbered 4, after V lost 3 bases and J lost 3 bases. The CDR3 spans 14 residues. Germline lookup yields CDR1 MNHEY and CDR2 SMNVEV (reference sequence). The CDR3 DNA reads TGTGCCAGCAGTTTCCGGGACAGGTACTACGAGCAGTACTTC. Residues: CASSFRDRYYEQYF.

Worth noting for this clone: The sample carries other DNA sequences with the same CDR3. The chain joins TRBV6-5 to TRBJ1-3; D is ambiguous. The V end was cut by 7 bases, the J end by 0 bases, with 7 bases between. Germline lookup yields CDR1 MNHEY and CDR2 SVGAGI. The CDR3 is made up of 13 amino acids. The CDR3 here is CASTWGSGNTIYF. In DNA, the CDR3 is TGTGCCAGCACGTGGGGCTCTGGAAACACCATATATTTT.

The chain has TRBV5-1 and TRBJ1-2, with 7 bases matching TRBD1. CDR3 length: 14 residues. After removal of 3 bases from V and 4 bases from J, the junction contained 6 bases not matched to a gene. Looked up from germline, CDR1 is SGHRS and CDR2 is YFSETQ. This CDR3 reads CASSYGQELYGYTF. CDR3 in DNA: TGCGCCAGCAGCTACGGACAGGAGCTCTATGGCTACACCTTC. The variable domain in full, with the rest retrieved from reference TRBV5-1 and TRBJ1-2, is KAGVTQTPRYLIKTRGQQVTLSCSPISGHRSVSWYQQTPGQGLQFLFEYFSETQRNKGNFPGRFSGRQFSNSRSEMNVSTLELGDSALYLCASSYGQELYGYTFGSGTRLTVV.

The rearrangement links TRBV18 to TRBJ1-4; D gene ambiguous. The CDR3 runs 15 residues. CDR1 and CDR2 (germline): KGHSH, LQKENI. Trimming removed 5 bases at V and 8 bases at J, with 18 bases between. The CDR3 spells CASSGSGLLIEKLFF. In nucleotides, the CDR3 is TGTGCCAGCTCAGGCTCCGGGTTGCTCATCGAAAAACTGTTTTTT. The whole variable domain, remainder taken from reference TRBV18 and TRBJ1-4, is NAGVMQNPRHLVRRRGQEARLRCSPMKGHSHVYWYRQLPEEGLKFMVYLQKENIIDESGMPKERFSAEFPKEGPSILRIQQVVRGDSAAYFCASSGSGLLIEKLFFGSGTQLSVL.

Of note for this clone: Other nucleotide sequences in the sample specify the same CDR3. The chain links TRBV15 to TRBJ2-2, with D unresolved. The CDR3 is made up of 16 amino acids. Germline CDR1 reads LNHNV; CDR2 reads YYDKDF (reference sequence). Trimming pared 1 base from V and 1 base from J, leaving 10 bases between. DNA of the CDR3: TGTGCCACCAGCAGAGCGGTGGGCGTGAACACCGGGGAGCTGTTTTTT. Translating it yields CATSRAVGVNTGELFF.

The rearrangement links TRBV7-3 to TRBJ2-3; D possibly uses TRBD1 or TRBD2 (5 bases each). Trimming removed 11 bases from V and 8 bases from J, with 20 bases in between. The CDR3 is made up of 13 amino acids. Germline assignment: CDR1 SGHTA and CDR2 FQGTGA. The CDR3 loop is CASSPPGRGTQYF. The CDR3 region has the DNA TGTGCCTCCTCGCCTCCGGGAAGGGGTACGCAGTATTTT.

CDR3 residues: CASSYGADPHQPQHF. The CDR3 DNA reads as TGTGCCAGCAGTTACGGGGCAGATCCTCATCAGCCCCAGCATTTT. This sequence joins TRBV6-5 and TRBJ1-5; D is possibly TRBD1 (5 bases). In germline, CDR1 is MNHEY, CDR2 SVGAGI. CDR3 length equals 15 residues. V lost 2 bases to trimming and J lost 5 bases, with 13 bases between them.

Turning to this clone: The sample carries other DNA sequences with the same CDR3. The chain carries TRBV9 and TRBJ2-2; D may be TRBD2 (5 bases). Trimming cost V 0 bases and J 5 bases, with 5 bases left between them. This CDR3 comprises 13 residues. Germline CDR1 SGDLS, CDR2 YYNGEE. CDR3 region: CASSVAGTGELFF. For the CDR3, the DNA is TGTGCCAGCAGCGTAGCGGGGACCGGGGAGCTGTTTTTT.